The rows below give T cell receptor beta chains drawn from one sample of a study of blood T cells in healthy people across ages. TCRdb fed the 5' RACE reads into MiXCR, producing one record per CDR3 protein. This table has 1,500,000 or so distinct CDR3 sequences, around 40% appearing once. The sequencing sample was made of blood. These receptors were obtained from a woman younger than 30 in good health. The CDR3 runs from the conserved cysteine through the conserved F or W. A D gene is named only where the DNA matches it firmly. The listing skips clone size in some rows; elsewhere it reads once, few, many or a size class.

CDR3 protein: CASTPKQGSDTEAFF
CDR3 DNA: TGTGCCAGCACCCCGAAACAGGGGTCCGACACTGAAGCTTTCTTT
D gene: TRBD1
J gene: TRBJ1-1
clone size: -
V gene: TRBV7-6

CDR3 protein: CASSHGVKTQYF
CDR3 DNA: TGTGCCAGCAGCCACGGAGTTAAGACCCAGTACTTC
D gene: -
J gene: TRBJ2-5
clone size: -
V gene: TRBV7-9

CDR3 protein: CASSYSGLETQYF
CDR3 DNA: TGTGCCAGCAGTTATTCCGGGTTGGAGACCCAGTACTTC
D gene: -
J gene: TRBJ2-5
clone size: few
V gene: TRBV6-2/TRBV6-3

CDR3 protein: CSACVSGRAFNEQFF
CDR3 DNA: TGCAGTGCTTGCGTTAGCGGGAGGGCCTTCAATGAGCAGTTCTTC
D gene: TRBD2
J gene: TRBJ2-1
clone size: -
V gene: TRBV20-1

CDR3 protein: CASSEISVDNEQFF
CDR3 DNA: TGTGCCAGCAGTGAGATTAGCGTAGACAATGAGCAGTTCTTC
D gene: -
J gene: TRBJ2-1
clone size: -
V gene: TRBV2

CDR3 protein: CASSPGRSTQYF
CDR3 DNA: TGTGCCAGCAGCCCCGGAAGGAGTACGCAGTATTTT
D gene: -
J gene: TRBJ2-3
clone size: -
V gene: TRBV3-1

CDR3 protein: CASSRPPSGGPYTQYF
CDR3 DNA: TGTGCCAGCAGCAGACCACCCAGCGGGGGGCCCTATACGCAGTATTTT
D gene: TRBD2
J gene: TRBJ2-3
clone size: -
V gene: TRBV7-9

CDR3 protein: CASSYPLASGSYEQYF
CDR3 DNA: TGTGCCAGCAGTTACCCCCTGGCTAGCGGGAGCTATGAGCAGTACTTC
D gene: TRBD2
J gene: TRBJ2-7
clone size: -
V gene: TRBV6-5

CDR3 protein: CASSDLVRDHEQYF
CDR3 DNA: TGTGCCAGCAGTGACCTAGTCAGGGACCACGAGCAGTACTTC
D gene: -
J gene: TRBJ2-7
clone size: -
V gene: TRBV6-6

CDR3 protein: CASNFSPGNQPQHF
CDR3 DNA: TGTGCCAGTAACTTCTCCCCCGGCAATCAGCCCCAGCATTTT
D gene: -
J gene: TRBJ1-5
clone size: -
V gene: TRBV19

CDR3 protein: CADGVPGRMFREQYF
CDR3 DNA: TGTGCCGACGGAGTACCGGGACGGATGTTTAGAGAGCAGTACTTC
D gene: -
J gene: TRBJ2-7
clone size: -
V gene: TRBV27

CDR3 protein: CSARVRGGSSTDTQYF
CDR3 DNA: TGCAGTGCTAGAGTTCGCGGGGGGTCCAGCACAGATACGCAGTATTTT
D gene: TRBD2
J gene: TRBJ2-3
clone size: once
V gene: TRBV20-1

CDR3 protein: CASSAWLDGYTF
CDR3 DNA: TGTGCCAGCAGCGCATGGTTAGATGGCTACACCTTC
D gene: -
J gene: TRBJ1-2
clone size: -
V gene: TRBV7-2

CDR3 protein: CASSQEVTQVPADTQYF
CDR3 DNA: TGCGCCAGCAGCCAAGAGGTGACCCAGGTCCCGGCAGATACGCAGTATTTT
D gene: -
J gene: TRBJ2-3
clone size: few
V gene: TRBV4-3